The source of this T cell receptor (beta chain) is a study of cytomegalovirus exposure and HLA in healthy donors. Study findings and constraints: Later analysis identified several of the most significant clusters that appeared linked to common viral pathogens.

It was with 60 Vbeta and 13 Jbeta primers that the PCR ran. Assay used: immunoSEQ multiplex PCR; TCRdb lists only in-frame clones, some missing. The sample contains some 170,000 clones, 77% of which appear only once. About this clone itself: Its cognate antigen is unknown.

The germline CDR1 and CDR2 sequences are LNHDA and SQIVND (reference sequence). The length of the CDR3 is 16 residues. After removal of 3 bases from V and 6 bases from J, the junction contained 11 bases not matched to a gene. The chain has TRBV19 and TRBJ2-1, with TRBD2 matching 7 bases. The sequenced material came from PBMCs. The source is a woman aged 60-75 years in good health and CMV-seropositive. The DNA for the CDR3 is TGTGCCAGTAGTATCGCCAGCGGGGCTCTCCCCAATGAGCAGTTCTTC. Translating gives CASSIASGALPNEQFF.